The 14 T cell receptor beta chains presented below share a single source sample, sequenced in a study of T-cell memory formation after mild COVID-19. Each CDR3 protein gets one entry after TCRdb re-called the 5' RACE reads with MiXCR. The sample consists of 470,000 or so distinct CDR3 sequences, 15% to 20% of them appearing once. Material: PBMCs or a T cell subset sorted from them (not recorded which). The source of these receptors is an adult woman who had mild COVID-19 (a few samples of this study predate the infection). Cell type and time point are not known.

This clonotype turned up a few times. The J gene is TRBJ2-1, the V gene TRBV19, with 9 bases aligning to TRBD2. The CDR3 loop spans 14 amino acids. Germline values: CDR1 LNHDA, CDR2 SQIVND (reference sequence). Germline trimming cut 7 bases from V and 7 bases from J; bases unmatched to any gene: 8. CDR3 in amino acids: CASTTSGRRNEQFF. CDR3 nucleotides: TGTGCCAGTACCACTAGCGGGCGAAGGAATGAGCAGTTCTTC.

The chain joins TRBV19 to TRBJ2-7; 10 bases are a match to TRBD1. The J segment lost 0 bases and the V segment lost 5 bases, leaving 4 bases of the junction unmatched. Germline assignment: CDR1 LNHDA and CDR2 SQIVND (reference sequence). CDR3 length: 15 residues. The CDR3 DNA sequence: TGTGCCAGTAGTCCGGACAGGGGGGGCTCCTACGAGCAGTACTTC. Encoded protein: CASSPDRGGSYEQYF.

This clonotype was seen a handful of times. This chain connects TRBV4-1 to TRBJ1-5, with no clear D. Germline V gives CDR1 MGHRA, CDR2 YSYEKL. The V end lost 1 base, the J end lost 6 bases, and 7 bases lay between the germline ends. There are 13 residues in the CDR3. The CDR3 nucleotides read TGCGCCAGCAGCCAAGGGAGTGGTCAGCCCCAGCATTTT. It is translated as CASSQGSGQPQHF.

The chain is built from TRBV6-5 and TRBJ1-1; no definite D call. Germline CDR1 reads MNHEY; CDR2 reads SVGAGI. The CDR3 is made up of 15 amino acids. The ends were cut back, 1 base at V and 4 bases at J, with 13 bases in the middle. The CDR3 loop reads CASSYFAGRGTEAFF. CDR3 nucleotides: TGTGCCAGCAGTTACTTCGCAGGACGGGGCACTGAAGCTTTCTTT.

This clonotype was observed a handful of times. The chain has TRBV5-1 and TRBJ2-2; D could derive from TRBD1 or TRBD2 (5 bases each). CDR3 size: 14 residues. The germline V and J ends were trimmed by 5 bases and 5 bases, with 13 bases remaining between them. Germline V lookup: CDR1 SGHRS, CDR2 YFSETQ. The CDR3 is CASRTTGRTGELFF. The CDR3 DNA reads as TGCGCCAGCAGAACCACGGGGCGGACCGGGGAGCTGTTTTTT.

This chain's CDR3 is CASSKTLNTEAFF. CDR3 nucleotide sequence: TGTGCCAGCAGCAAGACACTGAACACTGAAGCTTTCTTT. The chain combines TRBV7-2 with TRBJ1-1; no clear D. Trimming took off 5 bases at V and 0 bases at J, with 7 bases between the two ends. The length of the CDR3 is 13 residues. Germline V gene lookup returns CDR1 SGHTA and CDR2 FQGNSA.

The V call is TRBV14, the J call TRBJ2-7; D might be TRBD1 (5 bases). V dropped 2 bases and J dropped 0 bases, with 14 bases sitting between them. CDR1 and CDR2 from the germline V gene are SGHDN and FVKESK. The CDR3 contains 16 residues. The CDR3 reads CASSQLSGQGSYEQYF. In DNA, the CDR3 is TGTGCCAGCAGCCAACTTTCCGGTCAGGGCTCCTACGAGCAGTACTTC.

V usage is TRBV7-6 and J usage is TRBJ1-2; tentatively, D is TRBD1 (5 bases). From germline, CDR1 is SGHVS and CDR2 FNYEAQ. This CDR3 contains 15 residues. V dropped 1 base and J dropped 4 bases, with 13 bases sitting between them. The CDR3, as DNA: TGTGCCAGCAGCTTAGATGCCACAGGCGTCTATGGCTACACCTTC. It codes for CASSLDATGVYGYTF. Together with reference TRBV7-6 and TRBJ1-2, the CDR3 gives the full variable domain: GAGVSQSPRYKVTKRGQDVALRCDPISGHVSLYWYRQALGQGPEFLTYFNYEAQQDKSGLPNDRFSAERPEGSISTLTIQRTEQRDSAMYRCASSLDATGVYGYTFGSGTRLTVV.

This clonotype turned up a few times. The V gene is TRBV6-2 or TRBV6-3, the J gene TRBJ2-1; no clear D. Germline lookup yields CDR1 MNHEY and CDR2 SVGEGT. The CDR3 has 12 amino acids. The V and J ends lost 2 bases and 6 bases respectively, with 5 bases between them. The CDR3 coding sequence is TGTGCCAGCAGTTACGGGCCCAATGAGCAGTTCTTC. This encodes CASSYGPNEQFF.

This clonotype was detected only a few times. V is TRBV5-4 and J is TRBJ2-3, with 8 nucleotides matching TRBD2. Germline V gene lookup returns CDR1 SGHNT and CDR2 YYREEE (reference sequence). The CDR3 extends over 15 amino acids. The trim removed 2 bases at V and 0 bases at J, leaving 2 bases unmatched. The DNA for the CDR3 is TGTGCCAGCAGCTTACTAGCGGAGAGCACAGATACGCAGTATTTT. It is translated as CASSLLAESTDTQYF.

This clonotype was counted a few times. J is TRBJ2-5 and V is TRBV3-1; 8 bases match TRBD1. The V gene's germline CDR1 is LGHDT and CDR2 YNNKEL (reference sequence). J was trimmed by 2 bases and V by 3 bases; bases with no gene match: 11. The CDR3 length is 17 residues. The CDR3 protein is CASSHLRDRRPQETQYF. The CDR3 bases are TGTGCCAGCAGCCACCTCCGGGACAGGCGACCTCAAGAGACCCAGTACTTC.

V gene TRBV15 combines with J gene TRBJ1-5; TRBD1 aligns across 9 bases. The trim removed 0 bases at V and 5 bases at J, leaving 5 bases unmatched. The CDR3 length is 16 residues. From germline, CDR1 is LNHNV and CDR2 YYDKDF (reference sequence). CDR3 DNA sequence: TGTGCCACCAGCAGAGATCTGGGACAGGGTTATCAGCCCCAGCATTTT. It encodes CATSRDLGQGYQPQHF.

This clonotype was detected ten times or more. The V call is TRBV7-2, the J call TRBJ2-5; no clear D gene. V gave up 1 base and J gave up 4 bases, with 7 bases separating them. Germline CDR1 is SGHTA and CDR2 is FQGNSA. CDR3 size: 13 residues. The CDR3 DNA reads TGTGCCAGCAGCTTAGGACCTCGAGAGACCCAGTACTTC. It codes for CASSLGPRETQYF.

The chain recombines TRBV19 with TRBJ2-3; 8 bases are shared with TRBD2. Per the germline V gene, CDR1 is LNHDA and CDR2 is SQIVND (reference sequence). The ends lost 7 bases at V and 4 bases at J; junction bases unmatched: 7. The CDR3 is 14 residues long. DNA of the CDR3: TGTGCCAGTACCCGCGGGGGGATGGCAGATACGCAGTATTTT. It is translated as CASTRGGMADTQYF.